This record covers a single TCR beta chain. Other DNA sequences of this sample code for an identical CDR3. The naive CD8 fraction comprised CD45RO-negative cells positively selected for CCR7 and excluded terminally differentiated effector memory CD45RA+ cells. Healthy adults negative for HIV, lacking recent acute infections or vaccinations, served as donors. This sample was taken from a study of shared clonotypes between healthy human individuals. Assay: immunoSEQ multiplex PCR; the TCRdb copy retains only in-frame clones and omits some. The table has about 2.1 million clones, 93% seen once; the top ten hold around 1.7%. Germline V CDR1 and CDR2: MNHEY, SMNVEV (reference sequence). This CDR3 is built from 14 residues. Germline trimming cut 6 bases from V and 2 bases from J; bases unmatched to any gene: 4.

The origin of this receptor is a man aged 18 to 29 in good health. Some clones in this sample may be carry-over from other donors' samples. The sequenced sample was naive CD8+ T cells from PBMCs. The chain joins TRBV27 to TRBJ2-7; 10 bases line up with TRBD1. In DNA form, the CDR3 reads TGTGCCAGCAGCCTAGGACAGGGGGCCTACGAGCAGTACTTC. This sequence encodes CASSLGQGAYEQYF.